Below, 20 T cell receptor beta chains from the same sample are listed, as sequenced in a study of spatial heterogeneity in lung cancer. TCRdb independently ran MiXCR on the 5' RACE reads; one entry per CDR3 protein. The sample has 600 to 850 distinct CDR3 sequences, more than 13% seen once. No cognate antigen is known for these TCRs. Noted time point: sample taken at primary tumor resection. Overall study findings and caveats: One measure, the expanded intratumoral alpha and beta TCR count, tracked tumor mutation counts.

The input for sequencing was lung tumor tissue, taken at surgery. These receptors were taken from a male donor with early-stage non-small cell lung cancer.

This clonotype was detected only a few times. The chain couples TRBV20-1 to TRBJ1-1; 8 bases match TRBD1. V shed 5 bases and J 0 bases; nucleotides not matched to a gene: 11. CDR1 and CDR2 from the germline V gene are DFQATT and SNEGSKA (reference sequence). This CDR3 has 16 amino acids. The DNA of the CDR3 is TGCAGTGCTCCCAAAGCGGGGACAGGATTGAACACTGAAGCTTTCTTT. Protein: CSAPKAGTGLNTEAFF.

J is TRBJ2-1 and V is TRBV2; D is perhaps TRBD1 or TRBD2 (5 bases each). Per the germline V gene, CDR1 is SNHLY and CDR2 is FYNNEI. The CDR3 runs 10 residues. V was pared by 8 bases and J by 7 bases, with 6 bases between. The CDR3 nucleotides are TGTGCCAGCGGGGGAAATGAGCAGTTCTTC. Translated, it gives CASGGNEQFF.

By its share, this clonotype is large. The genes are TRBV20-1 and TRBJ2-2, with 8 bases identical to TRBD2. The V and J ends lost 0 bases and 5 bases, in that order; junction bases with no gene match: 5. The CDR3 is 15 residues long. CDR1 DFQATT and CDR2 SNEGSKA come from the germline V gene (reference sequence). The CDR3 loop is CSARDSGTMTGELFF. CDR3 in DNA: TGCAGTGCTAGAGATAGCGGGACGATGACCGGGGAGCTGTTTTTT.

In its sample, this clonotype is large. This sequence joins TRBV20-1 and TRBJ2-1; 7 bases are a match to TRBD1. The germline CDR1 and CDR2 sequences are DFQATT and SNEGSKA (reference sequence). This CDR3 is 12 amino acids long. Germline trimming cut 5 bases from V and 10 bases from J; bases unmatched to any gene: 8. CDR3 DNA: TGCAGTGCTCCGACAGGGAGAGGCGAGCAGTTCTTC. Its protein product is CSAPTGRGEQFF.

The V gene is TRBV5-6, the J gene TRBJ1-5, with a possible D match to TRBD1 (5 bases). Germline CDR1 is SGHDT and CDR2 is YYEEEE. Trimming took 1 base from V and 4 from J, leaving 9 bases between them. This CDR3 has 14 residues. CDR3 sequence reads: CASSLYGGNQPQHF. For the CDR3, the DNA is TGTGCCAGCAGCTTGTACGGGGGGAATCAGCCCCAGCATTTT.

In its sample, this clonotype ranks as large. The chain combines TRBV27 with TRBJ2-2; 7 nucleotides match TRBD1. This CDR3 spans 16 amino acids. The trim removed 6 bases at V and 5 bases at J, leaving 12 bases unmatched. CDR1 is MNHEY, CDR2 SMNVEV, per germline (reference sequence). This CDR3 is CASRHFGTALTGELFF. Here the CDR3 DNA reads TGTGCCAGCAGACACTTCGGGACAGCCTTGACCGGGGAGCTGTTTTTT.

This clonotype has a handful of counts. The rearrangement joins TRBV5-4 to TRBJ2-3, with D uncertain. V was shortened by 3 bases and J by 1 base, with 15 bases between the two germline ends. There are 16 residues in the CDR3. Germline V CDR1 and CDR2: SGHNT, YYREEE (reference sequence). The CDR3 loop is CASSSQRVSGTDTQYF. The CDR3 nucleotides are TGTGCCAGCAGCTCCCAAAGGGTCTCGGGCACAGATACGCAGTATTTT.

This clonotype has a handful of counts. This chain joins TRBV5-7 and TRBJ2-7, with D unclear. TRBV5-7 is identified as an open reading frame with a role that is uncertain. This CDR3 comprises 14 residues. V was pared by 0 bases and J by 0 bases, with 7 bases between. The CDR3 DNA sequence: TGTGCCAGCAGCTTGGGACCCAGCTCCTACGAGCAGTACGTC. Its protein product is CASSLGPSSYEQYV.

By share, this clonotype counts as large (0.1 to 1%). CDR3 coding DNA: TGTGCCAGCAGTAAGGGACAGACCTCCTACGAGCAGTACGTC. Translated: CASSKGQTSYEQYV. The gene calls are TRBV6-6 and TRBJ2-7; 7 bases map to TRBD1. Germline V gene sequence: CDR1 MNHNY, CDR2 SVGAGI (reference sequence). The CDR3 contains 14 residues. V shed 5 bases, J shed 0 bases, and the junction held 4 bases outside the gene matches.

V gene TRBV11-2 combines with J gene TRBJ2-3, with TRBD1 matching 9 bases. The CDR3 has 16 residues. The V and J ends lost 3 bases and 6 bases, in that order; junction bases with no gene match: 10. CDR1 is SGHAT, CDR2 FQNNGV, per germline. CDR3 DNA sequence: TGTGCCAGCAGCTTCCGCCCGGGACAGGGCTCGGATACGCAGTATTTT. It is translated as CASSFRPGQGSDTQYF.

In regard to this clonotype: This could be a read error, since a much larger clone is one nucleotide away. V is TRBV20-1 and J is TRBJ1-3, with a possible D match to TRBD1 (5 bases). The length of the CDR3 is 15 residues. V gave up 0 bases and J gave up 2 bases, with 11 bases separating them. Germline V lookup: CDR1 DFQATT, CDR2 SNEGSKA (reference sequence). The CDR3 spells CSARDPGDPGNTIYF. The CDR3 DNA follows: TGCAGTGCTAGAGATCCGGGGGACCCTGGAAACACCATATATTTT.

This clonotype occurred a few times. The V gene is TRBV23-1, the J gene TRBJ2-1, with no clear D. TRBV23-1 is identified as an open reading frame with a role that is uncertain. CDR3 length: 18 amino acids. Trimming shortened V by 3 bases and J by 4 bases, and 22 bases separated the two germline ends. CDR3 DNA: TGCGCCAGCAGTCATTCAACTTGGGTTTTCCTGGGTTACAATGAGCAGTTCTTC. This gives the protein CASSHSTWVFLGYNEQFF.

By sample fraction, this clonotype is medium-sized. This sequence joins TRBV12-3 or TRBV12-4 and TRBJ1-2; TRBD1 agrees at 9 bases. The CDR3 loop spans 13 amino acids. V shed 6 bases and J 4 bases; nucleotides not matched to a gene: 3. The CDR3 DNA reads TGTGCCAGCAGAACAGGGGGCGGCTATGGCTACACCTTC. This gives the protein CASRTGGGYGYTF.

The chain uses TRBV20-1 and TRBJ1-5, with unresolved D. Germline CDR1 reads DFQATT; CDR2 reads SNEGSKA (reference sequence). This CDR3 has 12 amino acids. Between the trimmed V and J ends, which lost 6 bases and 0 bases, there was a span of 6 bases. The CDR3 reads CSAVFSNQPQHF. In nucleotides, the CDR3 is TGCAGTGCGGTATTTAGCAATCAGCCCCAGCATTTT.

By share, this clonotype counts as medium-sized. The V call is TRBV3-1, the J call TRBJ2-2, with TRBD1 matching over 11 bases. From germline, CDR1 is LGHDT and CDR2 YNNKEL (reference sequence). The V segment lost 3 bases and the J segment 0 bases; nucleotides outside the gene matches: 3. The CDR3 covers 17 residues. The chain's CDR3 is CASSQGQGVANTGELFF. The CDR3 DNA sequence: TGTGCCAGCAGCCAGGGACAGGGGGTGGCGAACACCGGGGAGCTGTTTTTT.

The J gene is TRBJ2-7, the V gene TRBV29-1, with TRBD1 matching over 7 bases. This CDR3 comprises 13 residues. J was trimmed by 5 bases and V by 5 bases; bases with no gene match: 9. Germline loops: CDR1 SQVTM, CDR2 ANQGSEA. The CDR3 spells CSVKKTGTDEQYF. CDR3 nucleotide sequence: TGCAGCGTTAAGAAGACAGGGACGGACGAGCAGTACTTC.

By its share, this clonotype is large (0.1 to 1%). The V call is TRBV20-1, the J call TRBJ2-7, with D possibly matching TRBD1 (6 bases). Germline V gene data show CDR1 as DFQATT and CDR2 as SNEGSKA (reference sequence). V gave up 6 bases and J gave up 0 bases, with 21 bases separating them. The CDR3 covers 16 residues. CDR3 coding DNA: TGCAGTGCAGAACCGGGACACGGAGCGTCCTCCTACGAGCAGTACGTC. This gives the protein CSAEPGHGASSYEQYV.

This clonotype occurred a few times. This chain joins TRBV18 and TRBJ2-3; TRBD2 is a possible D gene (6 bases). V was cut by 0 bases and J by 5 bases, with 12 bases left in between. Germline CDR1 is KGHSH and CDR2 is LQKENI. The CDR3 consists of 15 residues. For the CDR3, the DNA is TGTGCCAGCTCACCACCCCGTCCGGAGGGAGATACGCAGTATTTT. Residues: CASSPPRPEGDTQYF.

In its sample, this clonotype ranks as large. The chain employs TRBV20-1 and TRBJ1-1; D is perhaps TRBD1 (5 bases). The V and J ends lost 6 bases and 5 bases respectively, with 16 bases between them. Germline CDR1 and CDR2: DFQATT and SNEGSKA (reference sequence). The CDR3 covers 13 residues. The CDR3 sequence is CSAPGRLGTEAFF. The CDR3 bases are TGCAGTGCCCCAGGGAGGCTGGGAACTGAAGCTTTCTTT.

This clonotype was observed a few times. This chain links TRBV2 with TRBJ2-1, with D tentatively TRBD1 or TRBD2 (5 bases each). The V gene's germline CDR1 is SNHLY and CDR2 FYNNEI. The CDR3 covers 14 residues. With 7 bases removed from V and 1 base from J, the gap between germline ends came to 11 bases. CDR3 amino acids: CASTRGGSYNEQFF. In DNA form, the CDR3 reads TGTGCCAGCACCCGGGGCGGGTCCTACAATGAGCAGTTCTTC. The whole variable domain, remainder taken from reference TRBV2 and TRBJ2-1, is EPEVTQTPSHQVTQMGQEVILRCVPISNHLYFYWYRQILGQKVEFLVSFYNNEISEKSEIFDDQFSVERPDGSNFTLKIRSTKLEDSAMYFCASTRGGSYNEQFFGPGTRLTVL.